A selection of T cell receptor beta chains follows, all from one sample in a study of cytomegalovirus exposure and HLA in healthy donors. Libraries were prepared by immunoSEQ multiplex PCR; TCRdb keeps only in-frame clonotypes and omits some of them. The ten most abundant clones cover 3% to 4% of a sample with 40,000 or so clones. Material for sequencing was PBMCs. Source of these receptors: a male donor in good health and CMV-seronegative. The CDR3 runs from the conserved cysteine through the conserved F or W. The order of the fields is V gene, D gene, J gene, CDR3 protein, CDR3 DNA. The D gene is left open where the match is weak.

>TRBV15|TRBD1|TRBJ1-4
CATSAQGAQDGLTNEKLFF
TGTGCCACCAGCGCCCAGGGGGCGCAGGATGGGTTAACTAATGAAAAACTGTTTTTT
>TRBV19|NA|TRBJ1-6
CASREYGGYSYNSPLHF
TGTGCCAGTAGGGAATATGGGGGGTACTCCTATAATTCACCCCTCCACTTT
>TRBV19|NA|TRBJ2-2
CASSILIVGRTGELFF
TGTGCCAGTAGTATTCTGATTGTGGGGCGGACCGGGGAGCTGTTTTTT
>TRBV28|NA|TRBJ1-2
CASSFGQEVYGYTF
TGTGCCAGCAGTTTTGGGCAGGAGGTCTATGGCTACACCTTC
>TRBV9|TRBD2|TRBJ2-1
CASSVGRGGPYNEQFF
TGTGCCAGCAGCGTAGGGCGGGGGGGTCCCTACAATGAGCAGTTCTTC
>TRBV11-1|TRBD1|TRBJ1-1
CASSPRGQGRNTEAFF
TGTGCCAGCAGCCCACGTGGACAGGGGCGGAACACTGAAGCTTTCTTT
>TRBV6-6|TRBD2|TRBJ2-3
CASTPRGREQYF
TGTGCCAGCACCCCCCGGGGGAGGGAGCAGTATTTT
>TRBV5-6|TRBD1|TRBJ1-1
CASSSGQVGTEAFF
TGTGCCAGCAGCTCTGGACAGGTCGGCACTGAAGCTTTCTTT
>TRBV9|NA|TRBJ2-5
CASSEEGADQETQYF
TGTGCCAGCAGCGAGGAGGGGGCGGACCAAGAGACCCAGTACTTC
>TRBV27|NA|TRBJ2-1
CASSHTTLPRWNEQFF
TGTGCCAGCAGCCACACTACCCTTCCGAGATGGAATGAGCAGTTCTTC
>TRBV28|NA|TRBJ1-6
CASRAGTSGGNSPLHF
TGTGCCAGCAGGGCAGGGACCTCCGGGGGTAATTCACCCCTCCACTTT
>TRBV10-2|NA|TRBJ2-7
CASTLANEQYF
TGCGCCAGCACCCTAGCGAACGAGCAGTACTTC
>TRBV23-1|TRBD1|TRBJ2-7
CASSQSPDRVSEQYF
TGCGCCAGCAGTCAATCTCCGGACAGGGTCTCCGAGCAGTACTTC
>TRBV7-9|NA|TRBJ1-3
CASSLLTLSSGNTIYF
TGTGCCAGCAGCCTCCTGACATTGAGCTCTGGAAACACCATATATTTT
>TRBV7-9|TRBD1|TRBJ2-2
CASSPTGGTGELFF
TGTGCCAGCAGCCCAACAGGGGGCACCGGGGAGCTGTTTTTT
>TRBV25-1|NA|TRBJ2-3
CASSETGGTDTQYF
TGTGCCAGCAGTGAAACTGGAGGCACAGATACGCAGTATTTT
>TRBV28|TRBD1|TRBJ2-5
CATKIQGTLQETQYF
TGTGCCACTAAGATACAGGGGACCCTTCAAGAGACCCAGTACTTC
>TRBV11-2|NA|TRBJ2-7
CASSLDPYYEQYF
TGTGCCAGCAGCTTAGATCCTTACTACGAGCAGTACTTC
>TRBV11-3|NA|TRBJ2-3
CASSPSTGSTDTQYF
TGTGCCAGCAGCCCCTCGACAGGAAGCACAGATACGCAGTATTTT
>TRBV5-1|NA|TRBJ2-7
CASSLFDSYEQYF
TGCGCCAGCAGCTTATTCGATTCCTACGAGCAGTACTTC
>TRBV30|NA|TRBJ2-2
CAWSVPRLSSGELFF
TGTGCCTGGAGTGTACCCAGGCTAAGTTCAGGGGAGCTGTTTTTT
>TRBV6-5|NA|TRBJ2-7
CASSYEGGARGEQYF
TGTGCCAGCAGTTACGAGGGGGGGGCCAGGGGCGAGCAGTACTTC
>TRBV11-2|NA|TRBJ2-7
CASSLLMSSPYEQYF
TGTGCCAGCAGCTTATTGATGAGTTCGCCCTACGAGCAGTACTTC
>TRBV27|NA|TRBJ2-3
CASSSFPQGHATDTQYF
TGTGCCAGCAGTTCGTTCCCCCAAGGACATGCTACAGATACGCAGTATTTT
>TRBV30|NA|TRBJ2-3
CAWSVGGALTDTQYF
TGTGCCTGGAGTGTTGGGGGGGCGCTTACAGATACGCAGTATTTT
>TRBV5-1|TRBD2|TRBJ2-2
CASSPSGGAQGELFF
TGCGCCAGCAGCCCTAGCGGGGGCGCCCAGGGGGAGCTGTTTTTT
>TRBV7-9|NA|TRBJ1-2
CASTHSTRAPNYGYTF
TGTGCCAGCACCCACTCCACTCGAGCGCCTAACTATGGCTACACCTTC
>TRBV7-9|TRBD1|TRBJ1-2
CASSSQGAPGYTF
TGTGCCAGCAGCTCACAGGGGGCGCCCGGCTACACCTTC
>TRBV18|NA|TRBJ1-1
CASSVQVENTEAFF
TGTGCCAGCTCAGTCCAGGTGGAGAACACTGAAGCTTTCTTT
>TRBV6-5|NA|TRBJ2-5
CASSYSDPGEQYF
TGTGCCAGCAGTTACTCTGACCCTGGAGAGCAGTACTTC
>TRBV6-5|NA|TRBJ2-5
CASSLSPETQYF
TGTGCCAGCAGTTTAAGCCCGGAGACCCAGTACTTC
>TRBV4-2|NA|TRBJ2-2
CASTRLGGDTGELFF
TGTGCCAGCACTCGACTAGGGGGCGACACCGGGGAGCTGTTTTTT
>TRBV5-1|TRBD1|TRBJ1-1
CASSHGTGEAFF
TGCGCCAGCAGCCACGGGACAGGTGAAGCTTTCTTT
>TRBV18|NA|TRBJ1-6
CASSPGPGLAPLHF
TGTGCCAGCTCACCGGGGCCCGGGTTGGCACCCCTCCACTTT
>TRBV5-6|NA|TRBJ1-2
CASSLVWEGNYGYTF
TGTGCCAGCAGCTTGGTGTGGGAGGGGAACTATGGCTACACCTTC
>TRBV28|NA|TRBJ1-1
CASSPTMNTEAFF
TGTGCCAGCAGTCCAACAATGAACACTGAAGCTTTCTTT
>TRBV11-3|NA|TRBJ2-3
CASSFSWQADTQYF
TGTGCCAGCAGCTTTTCTTGGCAGGCAGATACGCAGTATTTT
>TRBV28|TRBD1|TRBJ1-1
CASSPRDRGRTEAFF
TGTGCCAGCAGCCCCCGGGACAGGGGGCGCACTGAAGCTTTCTTT
>TRBV5-3|TRBD2|TRBJ2-1
CARSLVYLAGCDEQFF
TGTGCCAGAAGCCTCGTCTACTTAGCGGGGTGTGATGAGCAGTTCTTC
>TRBV28|TRBD1|TRBJ1-4
CASSPTGRNEKLFF
TGTGCCAGCAGTCCGACAGGGAGGAATGAAAAACTGTTTTTT
>TRBV6-6|TRBD1|TRBJ1-1
CASSSGTGGYAFF
TGTGCCAGCAGTTCCGGGACAGGGGGGTACGCTTTCTTT